The T cell receptor beta chain described here comes from a study of T cells expressing NK-cell markers. It was by 5'RACE template switching with UMIs that TCR beta cDNA was made. Following a re-call of the 5' RACE reads, TCRdb has one entry per CDR3 protein and lacks DNA. The repertoire shows around 470,000 distinct CDR3 sequences; the top ten hold 1.4%. Sample: blood T cells: a sorted CD56 or NKG2C T cell subset, CD4+ or CD8+ T cells, or bulk PBMC T cells (not recorded which). This receptor was taken from a woman in her fifties or sixties in good health.

CDR3 loop: CATSRDRLAGANVLTF. V and J are TRBV15 and TRBJ2-6; the D call of TRBD2 rests on TCRdb alone, since no DNA is present to check it. Looked up from germline, CDR1 is LNHNV and CDR2 is YYDKDF (reference sequence). This CDR3 region has 16 residues.